This is a list of T cell receptor beta chains from one sample in a study of blood T cell repertoires in COVID-19. Profiling relied on immunoSEQ multiplex PCR, and the TCRdb table lists in-frame clones only, not all of them. Of more than 45,000 clones listed, roughly nine tenths are singletons. Sequenced: peripheral blood. The source of these receptors is a woman aged 80 or over with acute or convalescent COVID-19. Each CDR3 is given with its conserved first and last residue. Each record gives: CDR3 protein, CDR3 DNA, clone size, V gene, D gene, J gene. A D gene is named only where the DNA matches it firmly. A row's size may be missing; if present it is once, few, many or a size class.

CDR3aa: CASSRTGLSNQPQHF
CDR3nt: TGTGCCAGCAGCCGAACAGGGTTGAGCAATCAGCCCCAGCATTTT
abundance: -
v_gene: TRBV7-9
d_gene: -
j_gene: TRBJ1-5

CDR3aa: CASSRGGDYGYTF
CDR3nt: TGTGCCAGTAGTAGGGGGGGAGACTATGGCTACACCTTC
abundance: -
v_gene: TRBV19
d_gene: -
j_gene: TRBJ1-2

CDR3aa: CAIKAGSGQPQHF
CDR3nt: TGTGCCATCAAAGCAGGTTCTGGTCAGCCCCAGCATTTT
abundance: -
v_gene: TRBV10-3
d_gene: -
j_gene: TRBJ1-5

CDR3aa: CASSIVAGKINEQFF
CDR3nt: TGTGCCAGTAGTATAGTGGCGGGGAAAATTAATGAGCAGTTCTTC
abundance: -
v_gene: TRBV19
d_gene: -
j_gene: TRBJ2-1

CDR3aa: CAWSVTTGRAFF
CDR3nt: TGTGCCTGGAGTGTTACTACAGGGCGAGCTTTCTTT
abundance: -
v_gene: TRBV30
d_gene: -
j_gene: TRBJ1-1

CDR3aa: CASSSGTGPYEQYF
CDR3nt: TGCGCCAGCAGCTCGGGGACAGGACCCTACGAGCAGTACTTC
abundance: -
v_gene: TRBV5-1
d_gene: TRBD1
j_gene: TRBJ2-7

CDR3aa: CASNSGQDNSPLHF
CDR3nt: TGCGCCAGCAACTCGGGACAGGATAATTCACCCCTCCACTTT
abundance: -
v_gene: TRBV5-1
d_gene: TRBD1
j_gene: TRBJ1-6

CDR3aa: CASSLGPGKQFF
CDR3nt: TGTGCCAGCAGCTTAGGTCCGGGTAAGCAGTTCTTC
abundance: -
v_gene: TRBV7-2
d_gene: -
j_gene: TRBJ2-1

CDR3aa: CAATTNEKLFF
CDR3nt: TGTGCCGCTACCACTAATGAAAAACTGTTTTTT
abundance: few
v_gene: TRBV24-1
d_gene: -
j_gene: TRBJ1-4

CDR3aa: CASSFGQSAYEQYF
CDR3nt: TGTGCCAGCAGCTTTGGGCAGTCGGCCTACGAGCAGTACTTC
abundance: -
v_gene: TRBV5-4
d_gene: -
j_gene: TRBJ2-7

CDR3aa: CASSPGLAGGPGELFF
CDR3nt: TGCGCCAGCAGCCCCGGACTAGCGGGAGGGCCCGGGGAGCTGTTTTTT
abundance: -
v_gene: TRBV4-3
d_gene: TRBD2
j_gene: TRBJ2-2

CDR3aa: CASSLGEGNTEAFF
CDR3nt: TGTGCCAGCTCCCTTGGGGAGGGGAACACTGAAGCTTTCTTT
abundance: -
v_gene: TRBV18
d_gene: -
j_gene: TRBJ1-1

CDR3aa: CASRAPGARGNTIYF
CDR3nt: TGTGCCAGCAGAGCCCCAGGGGCGAGGGGAAACACCATATATTTT
abundance: once
v_gene: TRBV6-5
d_gene: -
j_gene: TRBJ1-3

CDR3aa: CASSPGQGGSPLHF
CDR3nt: TGTGCCAGCAGCCCGGGACAGGGCGGTTCACCCCTCCACTTT
abundance: -
v_gene: TRBV7-2
d_gene: TRBD1
j_gene: TRBJ1-6

CDR3aa: CASSQETSGRLTDTQYF
CDR3nt: TGTGCCAGCAGCCAAGAGACTAGCGGGAGGTTAACAGATACGCAGTATTTT
abundance: -
v_gene: TRBV4-2
d_gene: TRBD2
j_gene: TRBJ2-3

CDR3aa: CASSLRTEGTGELFF
CDR3nt: TGTGCCAGCAGCTTACGGACGGAGGGCACCGGGGAGCTGTTTTTT
abundance: -
v_gene: TRBV7-2
d_gene: -
j_gene: TRBJ2-2

CDR3aa: CASSAMTGNTEAFF
CDR3nt: TGTGCCAGCAGCGCCATGACGGGGAACACTGAAGCTTTCTTT
abundance: -
v_gene: TRBV9
d_gene: -
j_gene: TRBJ1-1

CDR3aa: CASSFTTGTGVRAFF
CDR3nt: TGTGCCAGTAGTTTCACCACTGGGACAGGCGTTCGAGCTTTCTTT
abundance: -
v_gene: TRBV19
d_gene: TRBD1
j_gene: TRBJ1-1

CDR3aa: CASSPPALEGADTQYF
CDR3nt: TGTGCCAGCAGCCCCCCGGCCCTAGAGGGGGCAGATACGCAGTATTTT
abundance: -
v_gene: TRBV7-3
d_gene: -
j_gene: TRBJ2-3

CDR3aa: CASSQDMRSYGYTF
CDR3nt: TGCGCCAGCAGCCAAGATATGAGAAGCTATGGCTACACCTTC
abundance: -
v_gene: TRBV4-1
d_gene: -
j_gene: TRBJ1-2

CDR3aa: CASSYKTGSGANVLTF
CDR3nt: TGTGCCAGCAGTTACAAAACAGGCTCTGGGGCCAACGTCCTGACTTTC
abundance: once
v_gene: TRBV6-2/TRBV6-3
d_gene: -
j_gene: TRBJ2-6

CDR3aa: CASSLPDRVYNQPQHF
CDR3nt: TGTGCTAGCAGCTTACCGGACAGGGTTTACAATCAGCCCCAGCATTTT
abundance: few
v_gene: TRBV7-7
d_gene: TRBD1
j_gene: TRBJ1-5

CDR3aa: CASSLSGSNEQYF
CDR3nt: TGTGCCAGCAGCTTATCAGGGTCTAACGAGCAGTACTTC
abundance: -
v_gene: TRBV7-9
d_gene: -
j_gene: TRBJ2-7